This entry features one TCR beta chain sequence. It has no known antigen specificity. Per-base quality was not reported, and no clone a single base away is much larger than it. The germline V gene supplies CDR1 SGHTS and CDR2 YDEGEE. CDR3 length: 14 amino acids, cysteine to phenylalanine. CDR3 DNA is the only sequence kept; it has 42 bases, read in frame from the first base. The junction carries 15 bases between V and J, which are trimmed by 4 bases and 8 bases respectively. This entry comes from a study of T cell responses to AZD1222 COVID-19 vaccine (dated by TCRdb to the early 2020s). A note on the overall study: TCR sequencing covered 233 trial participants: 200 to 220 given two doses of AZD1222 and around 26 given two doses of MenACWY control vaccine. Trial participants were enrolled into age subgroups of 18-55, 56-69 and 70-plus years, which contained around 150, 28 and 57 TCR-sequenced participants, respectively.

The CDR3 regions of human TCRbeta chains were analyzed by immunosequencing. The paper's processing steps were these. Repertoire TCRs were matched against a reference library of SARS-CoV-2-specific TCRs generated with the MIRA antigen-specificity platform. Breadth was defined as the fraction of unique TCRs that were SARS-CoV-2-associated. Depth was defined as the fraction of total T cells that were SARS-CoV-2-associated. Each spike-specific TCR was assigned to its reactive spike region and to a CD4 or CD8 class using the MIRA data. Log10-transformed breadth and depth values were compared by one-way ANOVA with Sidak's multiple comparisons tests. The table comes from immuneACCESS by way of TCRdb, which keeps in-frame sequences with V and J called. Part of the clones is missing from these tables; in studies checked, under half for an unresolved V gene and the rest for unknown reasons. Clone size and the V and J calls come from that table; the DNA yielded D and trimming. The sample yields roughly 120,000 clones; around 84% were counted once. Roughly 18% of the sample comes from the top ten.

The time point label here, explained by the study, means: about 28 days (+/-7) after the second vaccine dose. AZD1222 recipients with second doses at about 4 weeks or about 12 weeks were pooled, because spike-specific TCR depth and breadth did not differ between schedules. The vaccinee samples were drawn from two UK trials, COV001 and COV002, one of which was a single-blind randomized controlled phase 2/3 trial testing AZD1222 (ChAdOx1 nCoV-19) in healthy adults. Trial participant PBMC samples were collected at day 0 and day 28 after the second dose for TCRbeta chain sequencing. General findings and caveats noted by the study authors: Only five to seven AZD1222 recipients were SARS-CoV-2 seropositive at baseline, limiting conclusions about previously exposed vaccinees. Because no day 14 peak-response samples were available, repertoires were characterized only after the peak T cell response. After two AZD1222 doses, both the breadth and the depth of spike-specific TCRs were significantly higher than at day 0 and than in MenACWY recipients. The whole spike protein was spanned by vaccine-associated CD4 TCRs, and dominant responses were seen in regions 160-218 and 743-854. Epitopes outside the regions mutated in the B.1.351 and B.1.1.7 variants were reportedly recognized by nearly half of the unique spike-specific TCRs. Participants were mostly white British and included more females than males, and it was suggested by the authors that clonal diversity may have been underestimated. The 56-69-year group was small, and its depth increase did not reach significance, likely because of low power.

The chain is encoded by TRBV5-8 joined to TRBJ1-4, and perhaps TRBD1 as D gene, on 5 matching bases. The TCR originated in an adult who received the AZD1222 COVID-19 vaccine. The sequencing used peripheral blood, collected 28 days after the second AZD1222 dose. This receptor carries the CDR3 CASSPGTAGEKLFF. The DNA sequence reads TGTGCCAGCAGCCCCGGGACGGCAGGGGAAAAACTGTTTTTT.